A selection of T cell receptor beta chains follows, all from one sample in a study of cytomegalovirus exposure and HLA in healthy donors. Sequencing used immunoSEQ multiplex PCR; TCRdb keeps in-frame clones, though not all of them. Of tens of thousands of clones in the sample, around 70% are singletons; the top ten hold 6.2%. Sequenced sample: PBMCs. These TCRs come from a woman between 45 and 60 years old in good health and CMV-seropositive. Both conserved end residues are part of each CDR3. Fields, in order: V gene, J gene, CDR3 length, D gene, CDR3 protein. D genes are given only for firm matches.

V: TRBV7-6
J: TRBJ2-5
length: 19
D: TRBD2
CDR3: CASSSQGLASGRAQETQYF

V: TRBV5-1
J: TRBJ1-3
length: 15
D: TRBD1
CDR3: CASRQDRDSGNTIYF

V: TRBV19
J: TRBJ1-2
length: 12
D: -
CDR3: CASSPKSYGYTF

V: TRBV2
J: TRBJ2-5
length: 15
D: TRBD2
CDR3: CASRGLAGFQETQYF

V: TRBV9
J: TRBJ1-1
length: 17
D: TRBD1
CDR3: CASSVVEGAVYDTEAFF

V: TRBV30
J: TRBJ1-5
length: 15
D: -
CDR3: CAWSPPPGVGQPQHF

V: TRBV5-8
J: TRBJ1-4
length: 15
D: -
CDR3: CASSVGHSSNEKLFF

V: TRBV5-1
J: TRBJ2-7
length: 15
D: -
CDR3: CASSLALASSYEQYF

V: TRBV2
J: TRBJ1-2
length: 12
D: -
CDR3: CASTFEVNGYTF

V: TRBV2
J: TRBJ2-2
length: 13
D: -
CDR3: CASSERRTGELFF

V: TRBV4-1
J: TRBJ1-1
length: 14
D: TRBD1
CDR3: CASSPRDRGTEAFF

V: TRBV27
J: TRBJ2-7
length: 15
D: TRBD1
CDR3: CASSPRDRDSYEQYF

V: TRBV30
J: TRBJ1-2
length: 13
D: -
CDR3: CAWSGPTEHGYTF

V: TRBV25-1
J: TRBJ2-6
length: 14
D: TRBD1
CDR3: CASSPQGEANVLTF

V: TRBV6-1
J: TRBJ1-1
length: 13
D: -
CDR3: CASSDLLSTEAFF

V: TRBV5-1
J: TRBJ2-1
length: 13
D: -
CDR3: CASSLTRRSEQFF

V: TRBV19
J: TRBJ1-1
length: 15
D: -
CDR3: CASSILRTANTEAFF

V: TRBV5-4
J: TRBJ2-7
length: 12
D: -
CDR3: CASSFEGDEQYF

V: TRBV5-1
J: TRBJ1-1
length: 18
D: TRBD1
CDR3: CASSLGDRGFKMNTEAFF

V: TRBV19
J: TRBJ2-5
length: 15
D: TRBD2
CDR3: CASNHRTSGQETQYF

V: TRBV18
J: TRBJ1-5
length: 15
D: TRBD1
CDR3: CASSGQGPGNQPQHF

V: TRBV30
J: TRBJ1-2
length: 13
D: TRBD1
CDR3: CASYRGEHYGYTF